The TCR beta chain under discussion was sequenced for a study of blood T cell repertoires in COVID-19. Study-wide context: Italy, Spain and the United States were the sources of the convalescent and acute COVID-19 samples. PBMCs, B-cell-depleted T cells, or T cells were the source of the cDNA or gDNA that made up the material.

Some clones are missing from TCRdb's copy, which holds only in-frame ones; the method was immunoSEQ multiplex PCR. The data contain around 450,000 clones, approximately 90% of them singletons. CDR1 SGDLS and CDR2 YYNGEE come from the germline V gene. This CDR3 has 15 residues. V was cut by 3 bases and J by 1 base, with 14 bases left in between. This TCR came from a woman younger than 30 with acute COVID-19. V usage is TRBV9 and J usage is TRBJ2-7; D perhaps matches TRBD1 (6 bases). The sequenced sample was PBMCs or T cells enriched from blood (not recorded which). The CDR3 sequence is CASSEGTPPSYEQYF. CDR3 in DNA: TGTGCCAGCAGCGAGGGGACACCCCCATCCTACGAGCAGTACTTC.